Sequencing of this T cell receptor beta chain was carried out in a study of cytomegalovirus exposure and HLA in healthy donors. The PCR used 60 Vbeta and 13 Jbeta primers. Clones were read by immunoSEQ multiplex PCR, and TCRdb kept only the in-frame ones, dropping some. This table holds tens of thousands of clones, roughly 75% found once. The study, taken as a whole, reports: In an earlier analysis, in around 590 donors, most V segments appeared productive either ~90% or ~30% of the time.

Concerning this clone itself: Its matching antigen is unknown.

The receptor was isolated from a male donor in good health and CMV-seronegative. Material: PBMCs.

Here the CDR3 reads CASSQDWPSGSREQFF. The CDR3 coding sequence is TGCGCCAGCAGCCAAGATTGGCCTAGCGGGAGCAGGGAGCAGTTCTTC. V usage is TRBV4-1 and J usage is TRBJ2-1; 10 positions agree with TRBD2. The CDR3 sequence is 16 residues long. Trimming cost V 0 bases and J 10 bases; bases outside gene matches: 9. Germline V gene lookup returns CDR1 MGHRA and CDR2 YSYEKL.